Listed below are T cell receptor beta chains from one sample, sequenced in a study of cytomegalovirus exposure and HLA in healthy donors. The method was immunoSEQ multiplex PCR; TCRdb's version includes in-frame clones alone and lacks a portion of them. The profile shows about 270,000 clones, around two thirds of them singletons. The specimen sequenced was PBMCs. The receptors stem from a female donor in good health and CMV-seronegative. CDR3s leave out the opening cysteine and the closing phenylalanine or tryptophan.

V	J	CDR3
TRBV4-1	TRBJ1-1	ASSPEENTEAF
TRBV11-2	TRBJ1-2	ASSLGTSYGYT
TRBV7-3	TRBJ2-7	ASSSLGGGYEQY
TRBV7-9	TRBJ2-7	ASSELAGDNEQY
TRBV11-2	TRBJ1-1	ASSYSTVNTEAF
TRBV28	TRBJ1-2	AISTAQNYGYT
TRBV4-1	TRBJ2-4	ASSHTSAPARDIQY
TRBV19	TRBJ2-3	ASSWGTGDSTDTQY
TRBV28	TRBJ2-7	ASSFYWSGGRAYEQY
TRBV5-4	TRBJ2-7	ASSYTGTSSDEQY
TRBV7-3	TRBJ2-3	ASSVAGSTDTQC
TRBV6-1	TRBJ2-7	ASRVQGMTYEQY
TRBV28	TRBJ1-2	ASSRAGGYGYT
TRBV21-1	TRBJ1-1	ASSKGGGGRGEFMNTEAF
TRBV7-2	TRBJ2-3	ASSQDRGTDTQY
TRBV11-3	TRBJ2-1	ASSYHLAGVGNEQF
TRBV14	-	ASSPWLAGGHNEQY
TRBV28	TRBJ2-4	ASSSRLAASGKNIQY
TRBV6-5	TRBJ1-3	ASSYSTGRNTIY
TRBV29-1	TRBJ1-2	SAEKKDRTGAGGYT
TRBV7-8	TRBJ2-1	ASSLSGLNEQF
TRBV28	TRBJ1-2	ASSPGQGARGYT
TRBV30	TRBJ1-4	AWSLGGSNEKLF
TRBV28	TRBJ2-7	ASSWLRDSVYEQY